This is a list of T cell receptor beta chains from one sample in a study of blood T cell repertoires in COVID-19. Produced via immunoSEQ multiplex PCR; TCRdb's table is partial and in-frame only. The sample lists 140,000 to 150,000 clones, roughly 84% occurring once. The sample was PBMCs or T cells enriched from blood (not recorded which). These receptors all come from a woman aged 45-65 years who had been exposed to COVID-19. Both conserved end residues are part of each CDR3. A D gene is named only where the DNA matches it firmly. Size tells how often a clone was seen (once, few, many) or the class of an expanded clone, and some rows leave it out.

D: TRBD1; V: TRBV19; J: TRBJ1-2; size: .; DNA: TGTGCCAGCACTGATCCACCTGGGGCAGGGGGCTCTGGCTACACCTTC; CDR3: CASTDPPGAGGSGYTF
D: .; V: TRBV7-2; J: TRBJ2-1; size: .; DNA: TGTGCCAGCAGCTTGACATACAATGAGCAGTTCTTC; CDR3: CASSLTYNEQFF
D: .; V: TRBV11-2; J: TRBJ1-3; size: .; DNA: TGTGCCAGCAGCTTAGGCCCGGGAGGAGCTGGAAACACCATATATTTT; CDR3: CASSLGPGGAGNTIYF
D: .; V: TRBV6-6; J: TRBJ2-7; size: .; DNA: TGTGCCAGCAGTTACGATGCAGCCTACGAGCAGTACTTC; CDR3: CASSYDAAYEQYF
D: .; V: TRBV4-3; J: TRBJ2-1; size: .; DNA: TGCGCCAGCAGCCTTGACGGGACTTCCACCTCCTACAATGAGCAGTTCTTC; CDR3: CASSLDGTSTSYNEQFF
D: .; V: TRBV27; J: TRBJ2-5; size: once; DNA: TGTGCCAGTCCTAAAAGGGGGACCCAGTACTTC; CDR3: CASPKRGTQYF
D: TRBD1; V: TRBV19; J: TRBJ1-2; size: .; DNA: TGTGCCAGTCAGGAAACAGGGGGCCGTGGCTACACCTTC; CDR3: CASQETGGRGYTF
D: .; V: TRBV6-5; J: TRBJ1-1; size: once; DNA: TGTGCCACCAAAGGCAGGGGTCTAAACACTGAAGCTTTCTTT; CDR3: CATKGRGLNTEAFF
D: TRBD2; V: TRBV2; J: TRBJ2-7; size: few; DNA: TGTGCCAGCAGGGGGCGGGAGGGCCTCTACGAGCAGTACTTC; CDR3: CASRGREGLYEQYF
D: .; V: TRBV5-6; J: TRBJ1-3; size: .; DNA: TGTGCCAGCAGGTCCATCTCTGGAAACACCATATATTTT; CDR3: CASRSISGNTIYF
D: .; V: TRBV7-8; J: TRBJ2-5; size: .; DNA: TGTGCCAGCAGCCCAGCCCGGGTAGAGACCCAGTACTTC; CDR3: CASSPARVETQYF
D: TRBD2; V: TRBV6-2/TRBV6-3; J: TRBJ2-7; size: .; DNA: TGTGCCAGCAGTTACCCCCGCGCGGGGGGCTACGAGCAGTACTTC; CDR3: CASSYPRAGGYEQYF
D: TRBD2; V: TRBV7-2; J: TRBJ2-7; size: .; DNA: TGTGCCAGCAGCTCACGGACTAGCGGGAACTACGAGCAGTACTTC; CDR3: CASSSRTSGNYEQYF
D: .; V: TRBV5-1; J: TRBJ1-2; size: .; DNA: TGCGCCAGCGGCCATACAGTTAACTATGGCTACACCTTC; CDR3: CASGHTVNYGYTF
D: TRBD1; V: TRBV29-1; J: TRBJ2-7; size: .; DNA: TGCAGCGACCACGTGGGAACAGGGGGCATTTCAAGGGCCTACGAGCAGTACTTC; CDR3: CSDHVGTGGISRAYEQYF
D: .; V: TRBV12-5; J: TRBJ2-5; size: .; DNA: TGTGCTAGTGGTTTGCGCCGGGTTCCGGAGACCCAGTACTTC; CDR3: CASGLRRVPETQYF
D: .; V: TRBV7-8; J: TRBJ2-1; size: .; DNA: TGTGCCAGCAGCCCACTGGGAGTTTTCTACAATGAGCAGTTCTTC; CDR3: CASSPLGVFYNEQFF
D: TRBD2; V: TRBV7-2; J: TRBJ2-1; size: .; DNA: TGTGCCAGCAGCGAAAGCGGGGGGAAGCAGTTCTTC; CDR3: CASSESGGKQFF
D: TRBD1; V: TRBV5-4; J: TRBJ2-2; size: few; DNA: TGTGCCAGCAGCTTAGGGACAGTGAACACCGGGGAGCTGTTTTTT; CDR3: CASSLGTVNTGELFF
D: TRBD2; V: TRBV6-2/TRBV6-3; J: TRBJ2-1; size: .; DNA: TGTGCCAGCAGCCTACTAGCGGGAGTTAGGAATGAGCAGTTCTTC; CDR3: CASSLLAGVRNEQFF
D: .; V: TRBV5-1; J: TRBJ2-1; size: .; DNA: TGCGCCAGCAGCTTGGGCGGAGGCTCTTTCGGCAATGAGCAGTTCTTC; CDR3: CASSLGGGSFGNEQFF
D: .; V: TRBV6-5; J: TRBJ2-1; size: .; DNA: TGTGCCAGCACCCTTCTGGGGGGCAATGAGCAGTTCTTC; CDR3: CASTLLGGNEQFF
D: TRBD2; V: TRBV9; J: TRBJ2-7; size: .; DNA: TGTGCCAGCAGCGCCGAGGGGGGACTAGCGGGAGGGCCCAGGGGCGAGCAGTACTTC; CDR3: CASSAEGGLAGGPRGEQYF
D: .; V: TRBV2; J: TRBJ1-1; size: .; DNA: TGTGCCAGCAGTGAAACGACAGCGAACACTGAAGCTTTCTTT; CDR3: CASSETTANTEAFF
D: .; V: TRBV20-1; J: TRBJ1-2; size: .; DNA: TGCAGTGCTAGTGACACAGAGTACTATGGCTACACCTTC; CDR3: CSASDTEYYGYTF
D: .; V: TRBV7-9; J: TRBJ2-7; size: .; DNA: TGTGCCAGCAGCTTAGTGGGGCACGAGCAGTACTTC; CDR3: CASSLVGHEQYF
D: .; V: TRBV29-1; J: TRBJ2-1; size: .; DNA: TGCAGCGTTGGCCTAATTGGCAATGAGCAGTTCTTC; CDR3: CSVGLIGNEQFF
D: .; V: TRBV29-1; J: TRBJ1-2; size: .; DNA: TGCAGCGTGACCGCTGGGGCCGCGGAGCCATATGGCTACACCTTC; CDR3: CSVTAGAAEPYGYTF
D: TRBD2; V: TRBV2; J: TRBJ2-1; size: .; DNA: TGTGCCAGCAGATTAAGGAGCGGGGGTGGCTCCTACAATGAGCAGTTCTTC; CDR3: CASRLRSGGGSYNEQFF
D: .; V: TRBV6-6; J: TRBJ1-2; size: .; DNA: TGTGCCAGCAGTTACTCGGAGAGGGATGGCTACACCTTC; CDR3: CASSYSERDGYTF
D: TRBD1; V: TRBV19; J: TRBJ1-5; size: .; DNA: TGTGCCAGTGGGCAGACAGGGGTCCCTAATCAGCCCCAGCATTTT; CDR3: CASGQTGVPNQPQHF
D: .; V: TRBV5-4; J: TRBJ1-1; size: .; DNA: TGTGCCAGCAGCCCAGGGTGGGGAAGCACTGAAGCTTTCTTT; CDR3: CASSPGWGSTEAFF
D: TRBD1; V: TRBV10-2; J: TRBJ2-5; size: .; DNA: TGCGCCAGTTCCAGGGGGCGAGAGACCCAGTACTTC; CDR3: CASSRGRETQYF
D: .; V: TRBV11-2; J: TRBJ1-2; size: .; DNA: TGTGCCAGCCTACCTAATGGCTACACCTTC; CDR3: CASLPNGYTF
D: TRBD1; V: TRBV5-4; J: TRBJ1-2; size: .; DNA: TGTGCCAGCAGATTAGCCGGGACAGCCGCAAACTATGGCTACACCTTC; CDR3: CASRLAGTAANYGYTF
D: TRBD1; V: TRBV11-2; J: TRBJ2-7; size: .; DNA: TGTGCCAGCACCGTGACAGGGGAACCCTACGAGCAGTACTTC; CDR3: CASTVTGEPYEQYF
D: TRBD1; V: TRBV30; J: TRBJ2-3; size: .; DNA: TGTGCCTGGGACAGGGGCGTTGGCACAGATACGCAGTATTTT; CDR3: CAWDRGVGTDTQYF
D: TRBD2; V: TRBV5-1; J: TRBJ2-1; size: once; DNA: TGCGCCAGCAGCTTGGTCGGGGGGAGGGCCGCAGATGAGCAGTTCTTC; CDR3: CASSLVGGRAADEQFF
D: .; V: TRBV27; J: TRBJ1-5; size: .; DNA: TGTGCCAGCGGGACTTATGGGGGGGCGTCGAGCAATCAGCCCCAGCATTTT; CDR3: CASGTYGGASSNQPQHF
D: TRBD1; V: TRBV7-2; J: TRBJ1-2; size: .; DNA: TGTGCCAGCAGCCCACATACAGGGGTTGGCTACACCTTC; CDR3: CASSPHTGVGYTF
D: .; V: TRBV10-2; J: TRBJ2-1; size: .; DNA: TGCGCCAGCCAGGGTCCCCCTGTGGAGCAGTTCTTC; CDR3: CASQGPPVEQFF
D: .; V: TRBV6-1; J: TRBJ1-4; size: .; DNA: TGTGCCAGCCAAAGATCGGCAGGGACAAATGAAAAACTGTTTTTT; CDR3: CASQRSAGTNEKLFF
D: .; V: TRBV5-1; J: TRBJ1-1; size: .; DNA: TGCGCCAGCAGCTTGGGCGGTGTTACGAACACTGAAGCTTTCTTT; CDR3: CASSLGGVTNTEAFF
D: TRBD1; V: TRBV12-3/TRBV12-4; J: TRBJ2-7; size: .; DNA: TGTGCCAGCAGTTGGACAGGTCCGGGGGAGCAGTACTTC; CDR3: CASSWTGPGEQYF
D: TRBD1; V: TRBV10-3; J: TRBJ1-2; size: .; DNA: TGTGCCATCAGTGGGACAGGACCCTATGGCTACACCTTC; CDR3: CAISGTGPYGYTF
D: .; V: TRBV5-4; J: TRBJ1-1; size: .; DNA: TGTGCCAGCAGCTTGACAGGGTTCACTGAAGCTTTCTTT; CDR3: CASSLTGFTEAFF
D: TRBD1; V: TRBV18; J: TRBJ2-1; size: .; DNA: TGTGCCAGCTCGTCGGGACAGGGAAAGCAGTTCTTC; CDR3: CASSSGQGKQFF
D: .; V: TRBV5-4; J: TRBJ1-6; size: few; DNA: TGTGCCAGCAGCTGGGGAGATTCACCCCTCCACTTT; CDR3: CASSWGDSPLHF
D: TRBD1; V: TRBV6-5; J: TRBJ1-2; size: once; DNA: TGTGCCACCGGCCGGACAGGGCGTAAAGGCTACACCTTC; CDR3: CATGRTGRKGYTF
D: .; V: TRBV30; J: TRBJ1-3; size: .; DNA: TGTGCCTGGCAAACCGGGGGGGACCCCTCTGGAAACACCATATATTTT; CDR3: CAWQTGGDPSGNTIYF
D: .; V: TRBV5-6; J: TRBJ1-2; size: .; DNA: TGTGCCAGCAGCCCGACGGACAGTACTATCTATGGCTACACCTTC; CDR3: CASSPTDSTIYGYTF
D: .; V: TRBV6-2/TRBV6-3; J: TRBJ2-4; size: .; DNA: TGTGCCAGCAGTTTCCTCAGGGTTAGTGCCAAAAACATTCAGTACTTC; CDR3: CASSFLRVSAKNIQYF
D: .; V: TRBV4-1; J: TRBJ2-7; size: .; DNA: TGCGCCAGCAGCCAAGAGAACTACCCCAACTACGAGCAGTACTTC; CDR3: CASSQENYPNYEQYF